The text below deals with one T cell receptor (beta chain). This specimen comes from a study of blood T cell repertoires in COVID-19. This CDR3 spans 16 amino acids. Germline CDR1 and CDR2: SGHRS and YFSETQ. V was clipped by 4 bases and J by 3 bases, with 19 bases between them. A Seattle source enrolled patients during active infection and followed them longitudinally. Assay used: immunoSEQ multiplex PCR; TCRdb lists only in-frame clones, some missing. The sample contains about 96,000 clones, 70% to 90% of which appear only once. The sequence derives from a human donor with COVID-19, enrolled during active disease. The donor label of this sample is uncertain. The chain joins TRBV5-1 to TRBJ1-2; possibly TRBD1 for D (6 bases). The sequencing input was peripheral blood. CDR3 DNA sequence: TGCGCCAGCAGCCAGCAGCCCGCAGGGGTTGACTATGGCTACACCTTC. Its translation: CASSQQPAGVDYGYTF.